One and the same sample provided the 31 T cell receptor beta chains below, sequenced in a study of T cells in Graves' hyperthyroidism and ophthalmopathy. Researchers amplified the TCR beta CDR3 regions from RNA transcripts. During a first-round RT-PCR of the TCR CDR3, the HTBI primer set was used. TCRdb recomputed calls from the multiplex PCR reads with MiXCR, one row per CDR3 protein. The table shows some 600,000 distinct CDR3 sequences, with approximately 13% occurring only once. The sequenced material came from blood. Receptor source: a woman in her twenties or thirties with Graves' hyperthyroidism that later progressed to Graves' ophthalmopathy.

Many counts were recorded for this clonotype. V and J are TRBV27 and TRBJ1-5, with D perhaps matching TRBD1 (6 bases). This CDR3 comprises 14 residues. Looked up from germline, CDR1 is MNHEY and CDR2 is SMNVEV (reference sequence). V lost 7 bases and J 7 bases, leaving 17 bases between the germline ends. CDR3 nucleotide sequence: TGTGCCAGCACCTCAAGGGGGTCCCACCAGCCCCAGCATTTT. Amino acid sequence: CASTSRGSHQPQHF.

V gene TRBV18 combines with J gene TRBJ2-2; D is perhaps TRBD1 or TRBD2 (5 bases each). The CDR3 is 15 residues long. Germline V gene lookup returns CDR1 KGHSH and CDR2 LQKENI. Deletions cut 2 bases from V and 3 bases from J, with 10 bases between. The CDR3 reads CASSPAGTDTGELFF. CDR3 DNA sequence: TGTGCCAGCTCACCAGCCGGGACCGACACCGGGGAGCTGTTTTTT. The variable domain in full, with the rest retrieved from reference TRBV18 and TRBJ2-2, is NAGVMQNPRHLVRRRGQEARLRCSPMKGHSHVYWYRQLPEEGLKFMVYLQKENIIDESGMPKERFSAEFPKEGPSILRIQQVVRGDSAAYFCASSPAGTDTGELFFGEGSRLTVL.

This clonotype appeared a few times. One junction end does not reproduce the germline sequence, and a read error may be involved. The chain employs TRBV7-7 and TRBJ2-2; a possible D gene is TRBD2 (6 bases). The CDR3 spans 17 residues. Germline V gene lookup returns CDR1 SSHAT and CDR2 FNYEAQ (reference sequence). For the CDR3, the DNA is TGTGCTAGCAGTTACAGCTTCGCAGCGGGGAACACCGGGGAGCTGTTTTTT. It yields the protein CASSYSFAAGNTGELFF. Full variable domain (missing parts from reference TRBV7-7 and TRBJ2-2): GAGVSQSPRYKVTKRGQDVTLRCDPISSHATLYWYQQALGQGPEFLTYFNYEAQPDKSGLPSDRFSAERPEGSISTLTIQRTEQRDSAMYRCASSYSFAAGNTGELFFGEGSRLTVL.

This clonotype has at least ten counts. The V and J genes are TRBV30 and TRBJ1-1; a weak D match, TRBD1 (6 bases). V was pared by 2 bases and J by 7 bases, with 14 bases between. Germline-derived CDR1 and CDR2 are GTSNPN and SVGIG (reference sequence). There are 13 residues in the CDR3. CDR3 DNA: TGTGCCTGGAGTCAAGACAGGATAGTTGAAGCTTTCTTT. As protein: CAWSQDRIVEAFF.

This clonotype was seen ten or more times. The chain is built from TRBV5-1 and TRBJ2-3; no clear D gene. Germline V gives CDR1 SGHRS, CDR2 YFSETQ. Trimming took off 0 bases at V and 5 bases at J, with 10 bases between the two ends. The CDR3 consists of 14 residues. In DNA, the CDR3 is TGCGCCAGCAGCTTGGCCGAGGTCATAGATACGCAGTATTTT. Translation gives CASSLAEVIDTQYF.

This clonotype has ten or more counts. The chain employs TRBV12-3 or TRBV12-4 and TRBJ1-4; no reliable D call. The CDR3 runs to 14 residues. V was shortened by 2 bases and J by 4 bases, with 8 bases between the two germline ends. The CDR3 is CASSLRGSNEKLFF. The DNA of the CDR3 is TGTGCCAGCAGTTTACGGGGAAGTAATGAAAAACTGTTTTTT.

This clonotype was seen a few times. The V call is TRBV3-1, the J call TRBJ2-3; no reliable D call. Between the trimmed V and J ends, which lost 3 bases and 0 bases, there was a span of 10 bases. CDR3 length equals 15 residues. CDR1 and CDR2 from the germline V gene are LGHDT and YNNKEL (reference sequence). The CDR3 loop reads CASSQAPASTDTQYF. The CDR3 DNA follows: TGTGCCAGCAGCCAGGCCCCCGCGAGCACAGATACGCAGTATTTT.

V usage is TRBV12-3 or TRBV12-4 and J usage is TRBJ1-3; no reliable D call. The V end was cut by 0 bases, the J end by 3 bases, with 9 bases between. The CDR3 extends over 15 amino acids. DNA of the CDR3: TGTGCCAGCAGTTTAGCGGGGAAGGGTGGAAACACCATATATTTT. Translated: CASSLAGKGGNTIYF.

In its sample, this clonotype was seen many times. This sequence joins TRBV27 and TRBJ1-4, with D maybe TRBD1 (5 bases). V lost 3 bases to trimming and J lost 8 bases, with 16 bases between them. The length of the CDR3 is 15 residues. CDR1 and CDR2 (germline): MNHEY, SMNVEV (reference sequence). CDR3 in amino acids: CASSLGVQAWEKLFF. The CDR3 bases are TGTGCCAGCAGTTTGGGGGTCCAGGCCTGGGAAAAACTGTTTTTT.

This clonotype has just a few counts. CDR3 nucleotide sequence: TGTGCCAGCAGTGAATATAAGGGATGGGAGACCCAGTACTTC. It specifies CASSEYKGWETQYF. The V and J genes are TRBV25-1 and TRBJ2-5; D uncertain. From germline, CDR1 is MGHDK and CDR2 SYGVNS. Trimming shortened V by 0 bases and J by 5 bases, and 10 bases separated the two germline ends. The CDR3 is 14 amino acids.

This clonotype was observed many times. Written as DNA, the CDR3 is TGTGCCAGCAGTACCCCCTTCCGGGACAGGGAACCAAGGACCCAGTACTTC. Translating it yields CASSTPFRDREPRTQYF. V is TRBV27 and J is TRBJ2-5; 9 nucleotides match TRBD1. Losses at the gene ends were 5 bases for V and 7 bases for J; bases not matched to a gene: 17. Germline V gene data show CDR1 as MNHEY and CDR2 as SMNVEV (reference sequence). This CDR3 contains 17 residues.

This clonotype has at least ten counts. This chain joins TRBV7-3 and TRBJ2-1, with TRBD2 matching over 9 bases. The CDR3 extends over 14 amino acids. J gave up 7 bases and V 4 bases, and 5 bases lay outside the gene matches. CDR1 is SGHTA and CDR2 is FQGTGA in the germline V gene. The CDR3 is CASSSGLATNEQFF. The CDR3 DNA reads as TGTGCCAGCAGCTCGGGACTAGCCACTAATGAGCAGTTCTTC.

Many counts were recorded for this clonotype. The chain couples TRBV5-1 to TRBJ2-4; D unresolved. V lost 0 bases to trimming and J lost 5 bases, with 9 bases between them. The CDR3 runs 14 residues. Germline CDR1 and CDR2: SGHRS and YFSETQ. The CDR3 DNA reads as TGCGCCAGCAGCTTGGCCGGTGAAGAAAACATTCAGTACTTC. The encoded protein is CASSLAGEENIQYF.

The sample holds a few counts of this clonotype. A single base separates this from a much larger clone, so it may be a read error. This rearrangement joins TRBV29-1 to TRBJ1-1; D is uncertain. CDR1 is SQVTM and CDR2 is ANQGSEA in the germline V gene. The CDR3 extends over 12 amino acids. CDR3 bases: TGCAGCGTTGGGGGAGAGAACACTGAAGTTTTCTTT. Encoded protein: CSVGGENTEVFF.

This clonotype was detected only a few times. At one end, the junction sequence differs from germline, possibly due to a read error. The chain uses TRBV7-7 and TRBJ2-3; tentatively, D is TRBD2 (5 bases). Germline lookup yields CDR1 SSHAT and CDR2 FNYEAQ (reference sequence). This CDR3 is 13 amino acids long. The DNA of the CDR3 is TGTGCTAGCAGCGAACAACTAGCAGATACGCAGTATTTT. Translated: CASSEQLADTQYF.

This clonotype was picked up many times. J is TRBJ2-1 and V is TRBV7-9, with D possibly matching TRBD2 (6 bases). V was shortened by 1 base and J by 6 bases, with 10 bases between the two germline ends. Germline V gene sequence: CDR1 SEHNR, CDR2 FQNEAQ (reference sequence). This CDR3 comprises 14 residues. CDR3 sequence: CASSLEGLSNEQFF. The CDR3, as DNA: TGTGCCAGCAGCTTAGAGGGACTTTCCAATGAGCAGTTCTTC.

The chain uses TRBV6-5 and TRBJ2-7; 9 bases align to TRBD1. Germline values: CDR1 MNHEY, CDR2 SVGAGI. The CDR3 runs to 15 residues. V shed 1 base and J 3 bases; nucleotides not matched to a gene: 4. CDR3 amino acids: CASSYLGGQGYEQYF. The CDR3 DNA reads as TGTGCCAGCAGTTACTTGGGGGGACAGGGCTACGAGCAGTACTTC.

This clonotype was counted at least ten times. The chain has TRBV24-1 and TRBJ2-3, with no clear D. Trimming shortened V by 3 bases and J by 2 bases, and 2 bases separated the two germline ends. Germline assignment: CDR1 KGHDR and CDR2 SFDVKD. This CDR3 is built from 12 residues. The CDR3 coding sequence is TGTGCCACCAGTGATGTCACAGATACGCAGTATTTT. It is translated as CATSDVTDTQYF.

This clonotype has ten or more counts. The J gene is TRBJ2-3, the V gene TRBV27; D is uncertain. The CDR3 contains 12 residues. Germline V gives CDR1 MNHEY, CDR2 SMNVEV (reference sequence). Trimming left V 6 bases short and J 6 bases short, with 10 bases between. Written as DNA, the CDR3 is TGTGCCAGCAGAACGCCTCCGGATACGCAGTATTTT. This encodes CASRTPPDTQYF.

This clonotype was seen only a few times. With a much larger clone just one base away, this may be a read error. The chain employs TRBV6-2 or TRBV6-3 and TRBJ2-5; tentatively, D is TRBD1 (6 bases). Looked up from germline, CDR1 is MNHEY and CDR2 is SVGEGT. This CDR3 is built from 16 residues. The V and J ends lost 0 bases and 4 bases respectively, with 15 bases between them. The CDR3 loop is CASSYSGQNVGETQYF. As DNA, the CDR3 is TGTGCCAGCAGTTACTCTGGACAGAACGTTGGAGAGACCCAGTACTTC.

This clonotype appeared many times. The rearrangement links TRBV12-5 to TRBJ2-7; D gene ambiguous. Trimming took 2 bases from V and 3 from J, leaving 17 bases between them. The germline gives CDR1 LGHNT, CDR2 FRNRAP. The CDR3 runs 16 residues. Here the CDR3 DNA reads TGTGCTAGTGGTTTGTCCCTAGACCGGGCCTTCTACGAGCAGTACTTC. Translation: CASGLSLDRAFYEQYF.

This clonotype was counted many times. The chain is built from TRBV29-1 and TRBJ2-5, with D unclear. V lost 4 bases to trimming and J lost 1 base, with 10 bases between them. The CDR3 loop spans 13 amino acids. Germline values: CDR1 SQVTM, CDR2 ANQGSEA. The CDR3 loop reads CSVASAIQETQYF. The CDR3 coding sequence is TGCAGCGTTGCTTCGGCAATCCAAGAGACCCAGTACTTC.

On this clonotype itself: Since a much larger clone is just one base distant, this may be a read error. The V gene is TRBV19, the J gene TRBJ2-1; TRBD1 agrees at 9 bases. Trimming cost V 8 bases and J 5 bases; bases outside gene matches: 16. This CDR3 region has 17 residues. Per the germline V gene, CDR1 is LNHDA and CDR2 is SQIVND (reference sequence). CDR3 amino acids: CASGFLNRDRDHNEQFF. Written as DNA, the CDR3 is TGTGCCAGTGGTTTTTTAAACCGGGACAGGGACCACAATGAGCAGTTCTTC.

This clonotype was counted ten times or more. The chain carries TRBV7-2 and TRBJ2-3, with D unresolved. Germline assignment: CDR1 SGHTA and CDR2 FQGNSA. Trimming stripped 3 bases from V and 7 bases from J, with 8 bases between. This CDR3 spans 12 amino acids. This CDR3 reads CASSFGENTQYF. CDR3 DNA: TGTGCCAGCAGCTTTGGGGAAAATACGCAGTATTTT. Complete variable domain (other parts from reference TRBV7-2 and TRBJ2-3): GAGVSQSPSNKVTEKGKDVELRCDPISGHTALYWYRQSLGQGLEFLIYFQGNSAPDKSGLPSDRFSAERTGGSVSTLTIQRTQQEDSAVYLCASSFGENTQYFGPGTRLTVL.

This clonotype turned up a few times. The rearrangement uses TRBV7-3 and TRBJ1-1, with D perhaps TRBD1 (6 bases). This CDR3 spans 14 amino acids. Germline assignment: CDR1 SGHTA and CDR2 FQGTGA. V shed 6 bases and J shed 4 bases, with 15 bases lying between them. CDR3 in amino acids: CASSTQGQGTEAFF. CDR3 DNA: TGTGCCAGCAGTACCCAGGGGCAAGGCACTGAAGCTTTCTTT.

This clonotype was detected a few times. V and J are TRBV6-1 and TRBJ1-1; tentatively, D is TRBD1 (6 bases). The CDR3 extends over 14 amino acids. The V gene lost 7 bases and the J gene lost 4 bases, with 16 bases spanning the gap. CDR1 MNHNS and CDR2 SASEGT come from the germline V gene. The CDR3: CASTPPGGRTEAFF. The CDR3 bases are TGTGCCAGCACCCCTCCCGGGGGGCGCACTGAAGCTTTCTTT.

A remark on this clonotype: This may arise from a read error, as a much more abundant clone is one base away. The rearrangement joins TRBV11-2 to TRBJ1-2, with D hard to call. Germline loops: CDR1 SGHAT, CDR2 FQNNGV. Between the trimmed V and J ends, which lost 5 bases and 13 bases, there was a span of 17 bases. This CDR3 is 12 amino acids long. The CDR3 spells CASSGGLSSSTF. The CDR3 DNA follows: TGTGCCAGCAGCGGAGGACTAAGTAGCTCCACCTTC. Using reference TRBV11-2 and TRBJ1-2 for the parts outside the CDR3, the full variable domain is EAGVAQSPRYKIIEKRQSVAFWCNPISGHATLYWYQQILGQGPKLLIQFQNNGVVDDSQLPKDRFSAERLKGVDSTLKIQPAKLEDSAVYLCASSGGLSSSTFGSGTRLTVV.

The table lists this clonotype with many counts. The chain employs TRBV28 and TRBJ2-3; 9 bases fit TRBD2. The CDR3 is made up of 18 amino acids. With V trimmed by 4 bases and J by 2 bases, 13 bases remained unmatched. In germline, CDR1 is MDHEN, CDR2 SYDVKM. The CDR3 DNA reads TGTGCCAGCAGTTCCTTGGTCTTAGCGGGAGAGAACACAGATACGCAGTATTTT. Residues: CASSSLVLAGENTDTQYF.

The chain combines TRBV29-1 with TRBJ2-7, with 8 bases fitting TRBD2. Germline V gives CDR1 SQVTM, CDR2 ANQGSEA. V lost 4 bases, J lost 0 bases, and 11 bases stayed unmatched. This CDR3 has 16 amino acids. This CDR3 reads CSVAAGVHPLSYEQYF. CDR3 in DNA: TGCAGCGTTGCAGCGGGAGTCCATCCCCTCTCCTACGAGCAGTACTTC.

Ten or more counts support this clonotype. The rearrangement links TRBV7-9 to TRBJ1-2; D is possibly TRBD1 (6 bases). This CDR3 region has 15 residues. Looked up from germline, CDR1 is SEHNR and CDR2 is FQNEAQ (reference sequence). V lost 0 bases to trimming and J lost 4 bases, with 12 bases between them. CDR3 residues: CASSLAGAELYGYTF. For the CDR3, the DNA is TGTGCCAGCAGCTTAGCGGGGGCAGAACTCTATGGCTACACCTTC.

In this sample, this clonotype turned up a few times. The chain is built from TRBV9 and TRBJ1-5, with D perhaps TRBD1 (5 bases). The CDR3 length is 14 residues. V gave up 1 base and J gave up 7 bases, with 12 bases separating them. Germline-derived CDR1 and CDR2 are SGDLS and YYNGEE. CDR3 protein: CASSVWERGQPQHF. In DNA form, the CDR3 reads TGTGCCAGCAGCGTATGGGAAAGGGGCCAGCCCCAGCATTTT.